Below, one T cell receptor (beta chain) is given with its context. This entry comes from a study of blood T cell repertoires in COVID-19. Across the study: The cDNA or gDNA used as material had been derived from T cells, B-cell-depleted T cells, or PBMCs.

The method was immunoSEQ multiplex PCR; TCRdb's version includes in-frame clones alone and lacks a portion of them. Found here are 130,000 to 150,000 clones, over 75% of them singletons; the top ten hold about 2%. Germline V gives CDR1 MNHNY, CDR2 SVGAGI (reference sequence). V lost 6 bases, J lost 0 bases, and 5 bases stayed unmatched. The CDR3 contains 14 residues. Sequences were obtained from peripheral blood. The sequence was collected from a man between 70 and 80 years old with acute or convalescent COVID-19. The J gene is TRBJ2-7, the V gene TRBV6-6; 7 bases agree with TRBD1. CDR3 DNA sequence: TGTGCCAGCAGAACCGGGACAGTCTCCTACGAGCAGTACTTC. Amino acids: CASRTGTVSYEQYF.